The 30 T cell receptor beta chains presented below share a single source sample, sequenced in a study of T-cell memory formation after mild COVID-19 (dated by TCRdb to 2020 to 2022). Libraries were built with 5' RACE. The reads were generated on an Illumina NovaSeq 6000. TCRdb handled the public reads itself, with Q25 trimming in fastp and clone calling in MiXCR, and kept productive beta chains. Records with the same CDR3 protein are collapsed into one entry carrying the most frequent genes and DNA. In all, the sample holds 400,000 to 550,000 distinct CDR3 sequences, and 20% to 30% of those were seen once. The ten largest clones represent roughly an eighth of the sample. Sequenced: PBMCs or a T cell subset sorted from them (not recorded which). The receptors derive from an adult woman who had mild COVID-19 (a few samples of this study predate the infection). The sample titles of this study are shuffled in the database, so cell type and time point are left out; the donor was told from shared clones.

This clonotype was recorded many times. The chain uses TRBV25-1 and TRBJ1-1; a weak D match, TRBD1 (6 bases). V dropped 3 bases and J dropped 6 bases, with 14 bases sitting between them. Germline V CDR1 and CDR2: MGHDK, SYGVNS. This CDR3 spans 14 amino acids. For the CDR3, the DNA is TGTGCCAGCAGTGAGTGGCGGGACACCGCTGAAGCTTTCTTT. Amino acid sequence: CASSEWRDTAEAFF.

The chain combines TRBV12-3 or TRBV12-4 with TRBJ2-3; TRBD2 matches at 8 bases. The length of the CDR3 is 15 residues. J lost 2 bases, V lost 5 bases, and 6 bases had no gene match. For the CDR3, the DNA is TGTGCCAGCAGTCTGACTAGCGCGAACACAGATACGCAGTATTTT. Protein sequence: CASSLTSANTDTQYF.

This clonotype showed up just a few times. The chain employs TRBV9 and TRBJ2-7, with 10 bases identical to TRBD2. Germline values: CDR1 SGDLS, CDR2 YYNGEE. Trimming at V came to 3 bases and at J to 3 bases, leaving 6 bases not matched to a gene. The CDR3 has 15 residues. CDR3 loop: CASSASGTSVYEQYF. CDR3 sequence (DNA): TGTGCCAGCAGCGCCTCCGGGACTAGCGTCTACGAGCAGTACTTC.

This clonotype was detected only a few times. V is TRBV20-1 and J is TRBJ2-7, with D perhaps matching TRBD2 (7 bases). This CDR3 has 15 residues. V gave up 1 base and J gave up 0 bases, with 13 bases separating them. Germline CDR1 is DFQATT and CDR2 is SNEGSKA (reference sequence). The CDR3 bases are TGCAGTGCTAGAGTTCAGGGGAGGGCCTCCTACGAGCAGTACTTC. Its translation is CSARVQGRASYEQYF.

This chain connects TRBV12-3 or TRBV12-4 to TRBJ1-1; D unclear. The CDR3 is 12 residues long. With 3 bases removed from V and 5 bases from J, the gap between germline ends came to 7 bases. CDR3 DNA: TGTGCCAGCAGTTTTGAGTGGACTGAAGCTTTCTTT. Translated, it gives CASSFEWTEAFF.

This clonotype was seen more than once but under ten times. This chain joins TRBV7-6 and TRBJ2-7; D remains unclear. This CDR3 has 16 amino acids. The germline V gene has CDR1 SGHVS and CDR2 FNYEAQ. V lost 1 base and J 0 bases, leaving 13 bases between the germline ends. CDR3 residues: CASSLEPALSSYEQYF. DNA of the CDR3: TGTGCCAGCAGCTTAGAACCAGCCTTGAGCTCCTACGAGCAGTACTTC.

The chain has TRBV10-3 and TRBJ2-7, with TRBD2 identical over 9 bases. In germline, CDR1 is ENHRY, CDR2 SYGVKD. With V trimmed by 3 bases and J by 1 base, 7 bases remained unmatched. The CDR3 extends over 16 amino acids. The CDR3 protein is CAISDPGLARSYEQYF. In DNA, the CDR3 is TGTGCCATCAGTGACCCTGGACTAGCGCGATCCTACGAGCAGTACTTC.

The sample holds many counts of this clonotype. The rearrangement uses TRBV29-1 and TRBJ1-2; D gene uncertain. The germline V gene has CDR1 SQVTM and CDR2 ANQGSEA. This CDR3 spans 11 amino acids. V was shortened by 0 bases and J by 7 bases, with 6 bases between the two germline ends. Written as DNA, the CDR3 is TGCAGCGTTGAAGATTTGGGTGGCTACACCTTC. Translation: CSVEDLGGYTF.

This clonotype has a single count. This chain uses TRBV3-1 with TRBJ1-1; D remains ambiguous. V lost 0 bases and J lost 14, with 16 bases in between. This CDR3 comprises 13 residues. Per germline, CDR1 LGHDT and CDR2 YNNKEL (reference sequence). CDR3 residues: CASSQDREAGPFF. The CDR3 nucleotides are TGTGCCAGCAGCCAAGATAGAGAGGCAGGCCCCTTCTTT. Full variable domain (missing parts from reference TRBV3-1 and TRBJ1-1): DTAVSQTPKYLVTQMGNDKSIKCEQNLGHDTMYWYKQDSKKFLKIMFSYNNKELIINETVPNRFSPKSPDKAHLNLHINSLELGDSAVYFCASSQDREAGPFFGQGTRLTVV.

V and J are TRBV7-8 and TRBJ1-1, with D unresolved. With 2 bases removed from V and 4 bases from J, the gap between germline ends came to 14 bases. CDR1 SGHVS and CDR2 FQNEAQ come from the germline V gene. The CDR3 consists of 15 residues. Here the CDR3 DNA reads TGTGCCAGCAGCTTATTTGGAGGATTGACCACTGAAGCTTTCTTT. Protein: CASSLFGGLTTEAFF.

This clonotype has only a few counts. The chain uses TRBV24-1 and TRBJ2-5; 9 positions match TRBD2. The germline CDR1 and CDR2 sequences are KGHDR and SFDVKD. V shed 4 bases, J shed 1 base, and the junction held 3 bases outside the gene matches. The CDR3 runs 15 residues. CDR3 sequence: CATSEASGAQETQYF. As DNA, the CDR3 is TGTGCCACCAGTGAGGCTAGCGGGGCCCAAGAGACCCAGTACTTC.

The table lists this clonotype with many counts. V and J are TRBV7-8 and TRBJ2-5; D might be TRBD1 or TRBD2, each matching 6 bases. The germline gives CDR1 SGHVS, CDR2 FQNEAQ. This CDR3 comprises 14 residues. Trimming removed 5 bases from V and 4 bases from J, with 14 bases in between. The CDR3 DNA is TGTGCCAGCAGCAGAGACCGGGGGCCAGAGACCCAGTACTTC. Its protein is CASSRDRGPETQYF.

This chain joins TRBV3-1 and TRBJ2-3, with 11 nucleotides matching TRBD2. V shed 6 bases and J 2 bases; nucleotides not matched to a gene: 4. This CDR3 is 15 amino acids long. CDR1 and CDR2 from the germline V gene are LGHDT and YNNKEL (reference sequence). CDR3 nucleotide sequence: TGTGCCAGCAGATCGACTAGCGGGGTCACAGATACGCAGTATTTT. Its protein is CASRSTSGVTDTQYF.

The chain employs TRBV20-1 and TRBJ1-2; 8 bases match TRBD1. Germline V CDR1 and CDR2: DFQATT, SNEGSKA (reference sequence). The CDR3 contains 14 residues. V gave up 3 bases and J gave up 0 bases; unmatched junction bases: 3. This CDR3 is CSASDRGANYGYTF. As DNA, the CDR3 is TGCAGTGCTAGTGACAGGGGTGCTAACTATGGCTACACCTTC.

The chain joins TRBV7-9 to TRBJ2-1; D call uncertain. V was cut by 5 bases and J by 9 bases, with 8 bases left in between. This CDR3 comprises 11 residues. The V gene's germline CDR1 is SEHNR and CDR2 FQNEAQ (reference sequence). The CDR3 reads CASSPSSEQFF. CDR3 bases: TGTGCCAGCAGCCCCTCTAGTGAGCAGTTCTTC.

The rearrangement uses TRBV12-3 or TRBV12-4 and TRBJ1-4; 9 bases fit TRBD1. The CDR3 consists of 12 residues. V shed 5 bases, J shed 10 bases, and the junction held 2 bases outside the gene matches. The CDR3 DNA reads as TGTGCCAGCAGTCCGGACAGGGGAAAACTGTTTTTT. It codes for CASSPDRGKLFF.

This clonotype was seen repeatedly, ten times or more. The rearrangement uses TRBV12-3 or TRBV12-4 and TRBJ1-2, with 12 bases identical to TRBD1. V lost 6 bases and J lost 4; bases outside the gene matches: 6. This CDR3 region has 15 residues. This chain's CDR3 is CASSSGTGGFYGYTF. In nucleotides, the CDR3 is TGTGCCAGCAGCTCCGGGACAGGGGGCTTCTATGGCTACACCTTC.

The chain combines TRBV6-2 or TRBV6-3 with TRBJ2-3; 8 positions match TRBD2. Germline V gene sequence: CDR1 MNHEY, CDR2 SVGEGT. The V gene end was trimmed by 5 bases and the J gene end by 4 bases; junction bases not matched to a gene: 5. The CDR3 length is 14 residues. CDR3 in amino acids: CASSTSAGADTQYF. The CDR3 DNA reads TGTGCCAGCAGTACCTCAGCGGGAGCAGATACGCAGTATTTT.

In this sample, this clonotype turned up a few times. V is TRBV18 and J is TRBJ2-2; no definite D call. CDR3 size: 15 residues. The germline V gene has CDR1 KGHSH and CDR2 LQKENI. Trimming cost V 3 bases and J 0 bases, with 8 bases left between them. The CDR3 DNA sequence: TGTGCCAGCTCACCTGGGCAGTCGAACACCGGGGAGCTGTTTTTT. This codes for CASSPGQSNTGELFF.

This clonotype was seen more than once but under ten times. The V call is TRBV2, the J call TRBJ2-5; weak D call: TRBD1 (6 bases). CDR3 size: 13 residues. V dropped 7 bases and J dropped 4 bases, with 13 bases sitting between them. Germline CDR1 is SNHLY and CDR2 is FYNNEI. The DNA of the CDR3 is TGTGCCAGCAATGCAGACAGGTCAGAGACCCAGTACTTC. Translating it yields CASNADRSETQYF. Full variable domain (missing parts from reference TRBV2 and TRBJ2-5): EPEVTQTPSHQVTQMGQEVILRCVPISNHLYFYWYRQILGQKVEFLVSFYNNEISEKSEIFDDQFSVERPDGSNFTLKIRSTKLEDSAMYFCASNADRSETQYFGPGTRLLVL.

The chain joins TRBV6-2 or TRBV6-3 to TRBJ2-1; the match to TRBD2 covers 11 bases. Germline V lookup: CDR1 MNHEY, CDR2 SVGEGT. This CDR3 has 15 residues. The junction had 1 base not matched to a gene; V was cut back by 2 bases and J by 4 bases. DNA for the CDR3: TGTGCCAGCAGTTACGCTAGCGGGGGGTACAATGAGCAGTTCTTC. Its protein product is CASSYASGGYNEQFF.

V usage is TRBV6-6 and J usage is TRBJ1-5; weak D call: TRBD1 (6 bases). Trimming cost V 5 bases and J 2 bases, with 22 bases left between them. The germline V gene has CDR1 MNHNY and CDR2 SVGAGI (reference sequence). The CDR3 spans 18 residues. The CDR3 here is CASSKQIGGARGNQPQHF. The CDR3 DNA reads TGTGCCAGCAGTAAACAAATTGGGGGGGCGAGGGGCAATCAGCCCCAGCATTTT.

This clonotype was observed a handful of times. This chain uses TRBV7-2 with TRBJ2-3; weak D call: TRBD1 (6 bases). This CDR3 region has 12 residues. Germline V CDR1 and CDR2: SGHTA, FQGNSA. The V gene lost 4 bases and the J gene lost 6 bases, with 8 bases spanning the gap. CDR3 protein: CASSYRDDTQYF. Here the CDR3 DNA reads TGTGCCAGCAGCTACAGGGATGATACGCAGTATTTT.

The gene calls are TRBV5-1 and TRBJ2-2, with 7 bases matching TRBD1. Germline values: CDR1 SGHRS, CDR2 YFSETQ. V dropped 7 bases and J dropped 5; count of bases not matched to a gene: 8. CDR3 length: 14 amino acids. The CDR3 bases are TGCGCCAGCTCGACAGGGACAGTAACCGGGGAGCTGTTTTTT. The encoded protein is CASSTGTVTGELFF.

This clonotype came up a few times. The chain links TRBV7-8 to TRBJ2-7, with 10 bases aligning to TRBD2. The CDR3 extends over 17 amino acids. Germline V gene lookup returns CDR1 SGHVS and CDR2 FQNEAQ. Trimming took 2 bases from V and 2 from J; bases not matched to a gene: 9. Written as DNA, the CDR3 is TGTGCCAGCAGCTTACCAGCGGGAGGGACCCCCGCCTACGAGCAGTACTTC. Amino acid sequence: CASSLPAGGTPAYEQYF.

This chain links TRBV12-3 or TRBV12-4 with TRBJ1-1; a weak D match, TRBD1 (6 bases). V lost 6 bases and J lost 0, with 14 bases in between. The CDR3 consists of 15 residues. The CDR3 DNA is TGTGCCAGCAGATTGGGGGGGCAGTTGAACACTGAAGCTTTCTTT. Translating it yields CASRLGGQLNTEAFF.

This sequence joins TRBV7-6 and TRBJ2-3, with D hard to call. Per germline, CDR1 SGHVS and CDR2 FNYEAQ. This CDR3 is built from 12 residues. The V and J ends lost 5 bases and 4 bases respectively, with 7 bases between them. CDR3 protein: CASSGYADTQYF. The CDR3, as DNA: TGTGCCAGCAGCGGGTACGCAGATACGCAGTATTTT.

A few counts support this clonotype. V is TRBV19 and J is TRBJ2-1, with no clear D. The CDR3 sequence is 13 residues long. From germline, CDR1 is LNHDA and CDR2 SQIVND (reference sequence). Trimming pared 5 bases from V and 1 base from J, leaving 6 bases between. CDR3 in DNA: TGTGCCAGTAGTCCAACATCCTACAATGAGCAGTTCTTC. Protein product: CASSPTSYNEQFF.

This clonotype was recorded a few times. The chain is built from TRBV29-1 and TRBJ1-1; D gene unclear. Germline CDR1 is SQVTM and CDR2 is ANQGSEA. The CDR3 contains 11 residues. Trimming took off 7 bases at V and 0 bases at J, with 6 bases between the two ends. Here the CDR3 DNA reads TGCAGCGCTGATCTGAACACTGAAGCTTTCTTT. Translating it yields CSADLNTEAFF.

CDR3 in amino acids: CASSGQQNTEAFF. DNA of the CDR3: TGTGCCAGCTCAGGGCAGCAGAACACTGAAGCTTTCTTT. This chain uses TRBV18 with TRBJ1-1; D is unclear. Germline lookup yields CDR1 KGHSH and CDR2 LQKENI. The V end lost 5 bases, the J end lost 1 base, and 8 bases lay between the germline ends. There are 13 residues in the CDR3.